Listed below are T cell receptor beta chains from one sample, sequenced in a study of OX40 agonist ivuxolimab in advanced cancers. Repertoires were generated with immunoSEQ multiplex PCR, while TCRdb's copy carries only in-frame clones and drops some. The top ten clones hold 0.8% to 0.9% of a sample with 100,000 or so clones, around nine tenths of them seen once. The input for sequencing was CD4+ or CD8+ T cells sorted from blood, taken in a trial of the OX40 agonist ivuxolimab. Receptors originate from an adult with an advanced solid tumor such as melanoma, head and neck, liver or kidney cancer. Each CDR3 is given with its conserved first and last residue. D genes are given only for firm matches. Clone size is shown for a subset of rows, as once, few, many or a class of expanded clone.

size	V	D	J	DNA	CDR3
.	TRBV27	.	TRBJ2-5	TGTGCCAGCAGTTTCTCTGGCGTCGAGACCCAGTACTTC	CASSFSGVETQYF
.	TRBV5-1	.	TRBJ1-3	TGCGCCAGCAGGGTAGCCTCTGGAAACACCATATATTTT	CASRVASGNTIYF
.	TRBV5-4	TRBD2	TRBJ2-1	TGTGCCAGCAGCCCGATAGCGGGAGGGCCGGAGTTCTTC	CASSPIAGGPEFF
many	TRBV7-2	.	TRBJ1-2	TGTGCCAGCAGCTTGACAGTTTTCCTAGAGAACTATGGCTACACCTTC	CASSLTVFLENYGYTF
.	TRBV7-9	.	TRBJ1-2	TGTGCCAGCAGCTCGGGGCAGGGTGATGGCTACACCTTC	CASSSGQGDGYTF
.	TRBV5-6	TRBD1	TRBJ2-5	TGTGCCAGCAGAACCAGACAGGGGGGAGAGACCCAGTACTTC	CASRTRQGGETQYF
once	TRBV28	TRBD1	TRBJ1-2	TGTGCCAGCAGCACCTTCGGGACAGGGGGCGGGGCGGCATATGGCTACACCTTC	CASSTFGTGGGAAYGYTF
.	TRBV10-3	.	TRBJ1-2	TGTGCCATCAGTGAGTCAACTAACTATGGCTACACCTTC	CAISESTNYGYTF
.	TRBV2	.	TRBJ1-1	TGTGCCAGCAGCGGACGGGGAGGGTCTGAAGCTTTCTTT	CASSGRGGSEAFF
.	TRBV19	.	TRBJ2-3	TGTGCCAGTAGTATAGCCGTTCTTTCACGAGATACGCAGTATTTT	CASSIAVLSRDTQYF
.	TRBV19	.	TRBJ1-2	TGTGCCAGTAGTCGGTCCGGTGACTATGGCTACACCTTC	CASSRSGDYGYTF
.	TRBV2	.	TRBJ1-5	TGTGCCAGCAGTGAACTCGGTGGGTGGGGTCAGCCCCAGCATTTT	CASSELGGWGQPQHF
once	TRBV30	.	TRBJ2-3	TGTGCCTGGAGTGTGACAGATACGCAGTATTTT	CAWSVTDTQYF
.	TRBV7-8	.	TRBJ2-5	TGTGCCAGCAGCTTAGGAGGGGGGCTCCGGGAGACCCAGTACTTC	CASSLGGGLRETQYF
.	TRBV4-3	.	TRBJ2-2	TGCGCCAGCAGCCAACAGGGGGGCCCCGGGGAGCTGTTTTTT	CASSQQGGPGELFF
.	TRBV30	TRBD2	TRBJ2-7	TGTGCCTGGGTCGGAGGGACTAGCGTCCGCGAGCAGTACTTC	CAWVGGTSVREQYF
.	TRBV6-6	.	TRBJ1-4	TGTGCCAGCAACGCGGGTCAAAAGGAAAAACTGTTTTTT	CASNAGQKEKLFF
.	TRBV7-9	.	TRBJ2-5	TGTGCCAGCAGCTATCAAGAGACCCAGTACTTC	CASSYQETQYF
.	TRBV7-9	TRBD2	TRBJ2-1	TGTGCCAGCAGCCTAAGCGCCGGGACTAGATCCTACAATGAGCAGTTCTTC	CASSLSAGTRSYNEQFF
.	TRBV5-4	.	TRBJ2-5	TGTGCCAGCAGGATATCCGGGGTTCCCCAAGAGACCCAGTACTTC	CASRISGVPQETQYF
.	TRBV2	.	TRBJ1-1	TGTGCCAGCAGTGCCACAAACACTGAAGCTTTCTTT	CASSATNTEAFF
.	TRBV6-6	.	TRBJ2-7	TGTGCCAGCAGTTACTACCAACGCGAGCAGTACTTC	CASSYYQREQYF
.	TRBV5-1	TRBD1	TRBJ2-5	TGCGCCAGCAGCTTGCAGGACAGGGTTCAAGAGACCCAGTACTTC	CASSLQDRVQETQYF
.	TRBV4-2	.	TRBJ1-5	TGTGCCAGCAGCCCCCGACTTGGCCCGGAGGGCAATCAGCCCCAGCATTTT	CASSPRLGPEGNQPQHF
.	TRBV6-1	.	TRBJ2-7	TGTGCCAGCAGTGCGGGACACCGCTACGAGCAGTACTTC	CASSAGHRYEQYF
.	TRBV5-1	TRBD1	TRBJ2-5	TGCGCCAGCAGCTGGGGACAGGGCCAAGAGACCCAGTACTTC	CASSWGQGQETQYF
.	TRBV4-3	TRBD2	TRBJ2-1	TGCGCCAGCAGCCAAAACCCCGGGACTAGCCGTGAGCAGTTCTTC	CASSQNPGTSREQFF
.	TRBV6-5	TRBD2	TRBJ2-5	TGTGCCAGCAGTCTAGCGGGAGGGCCGGGGACCCAGTACTTC	CASSLAGGPGTQYF
.	TRBV14	TRBD1	TRBJ1-2	TGTGCCAGCAGCCAAGCCGGGACAGGCTATGGCTACACCTTC	CASSQAGTGYGYTF
.	TRBV30	TRBD1	TRBJ1-3	TGTGCCTGGGACAGGGAGTTTCCTGGAAACACCATATATTTT	CAWDREFPGNTIYF
few	TRBV7-2	.	TRBJ1-2	TGTGCCAGCAGCAACGGGATGGGCAGGGTAAACTATGGCTACACCTTC	CASSNGMGRVNYGYTF
.	TRBV18	.	TRBJ2-7	TGTGCCAGCTCACCGCTTCAGGAGCCTAACTCCTACGAGCAGTACTTC	CASSPLQEPNSYEQYF
.	TRBV7-2	.	TRBJ1-5	TGTGCCAGCAGCCGGACGGGGGAGAATCAGCCCCAGCATTTT	CASSRTGENQPQHF
.	TRBV7-2	.	TRBJ1-1	TGTGCCAGCAGCTTAAGACAGGCCTTTAACACTGAAGCTTTCTTT	CASSLRQAFNTEAFF
.	TRBV18	.	TRBJ1-1	TGTGCCAGCTCACGGACAGAAGGGATGGTTGAAGCTTTCTTT	CASSRTEGMVEAFF
.	TRBV19	TRBD2	TRBJ2-2	TGTGCCAGTAGTATAGGAACAGCGGGAGACCCCGGGGAGCTGTTTTTT	CASSIGTAGDPGELFF
.	TRBV7-9	.	TRBJ2-2	TGTGCCAGCAGCTTGGGCTTGGACCTTACCGGGGAGCTGTTTTTT	CASSLGLDLTGELFF
.	TRBV5-6	.	TRBJ1-1	TGTGCCAGCAGCTTGGCCGGGAGGGCTCTATCCACTGAAGCTTTCTTT	CASSLAGRALSTEAFF
.	TRBV6-5	.	TRBJ2-1	TGTGCCAGCAGTTACTCACGGAGCTCCTACAATGAGCAGTTCTTC	CASSYSRSSYNEQFF
.	TRBV7-2	.	TRBJ2-5	TGTGCCAGCAGCTTCTTGTCAAAAGAGACCCAGTACTTC	CASSFLSKETQYF
.	TRBV27	.	TRBJ1-2	TGTGCCAGCAGCGTGAGAAGGGGTGATGGCTACACCTTC	CASSVRRGDGYTF
.	TRBV7-9	TRBD1	TRBJ2-2	TGTGCCAGCAGCCGGGGACAGGGTGCGAACACCGGGGAGCTGTTTTTT	CASSRGQGANTGELFF
once	TRBV18	.	TRBJ1-1	TGTGCCAGCTCACCATATCGGGGTGACCCGCAAGCTTTCTTT	CASSPYRGDPQAFF
.	TRBV7-9	.	TRBJ1-4	TGTGCCAGCAGCTTAGACTCTCAAAAAGGGAAACTGTTTTTT	CASSLDSQKGKLFF
.	TRBV7-9	.	TRBJ1-1	TGTGCCAGCAGCCGATCCGGGGCCTACATGAACACTGAAGCTTTCTTT	CASSRSGAYMNTEAFF
.	TRBV28	TRBD2	TRBJ2-1	TGTGAGGCGGGAGTTCGGGAGAACTACAATGAGCAGTTCTTC	CEAGVRENYNEQFF
.	TRBV4-2	.	TRBJ2-2	TGTGCCAGCAGCCAAGATAGAAACGAGGAGCTGTTTTTT	CASSQDRNEELFF
.	TRBV7-3	.	TRBJ1-2	TGTGCCAGCAGCCTTGAGGGGAGGGGCTATGGCTACACCTTC	CASSLEGRGYGYTF
.	TRBV30	.	TRBJ1-3	TGTGCCTGGAGTGTACATGGGATTGGAAACACCATATATTTT	CAWSVHGIGNTIYF